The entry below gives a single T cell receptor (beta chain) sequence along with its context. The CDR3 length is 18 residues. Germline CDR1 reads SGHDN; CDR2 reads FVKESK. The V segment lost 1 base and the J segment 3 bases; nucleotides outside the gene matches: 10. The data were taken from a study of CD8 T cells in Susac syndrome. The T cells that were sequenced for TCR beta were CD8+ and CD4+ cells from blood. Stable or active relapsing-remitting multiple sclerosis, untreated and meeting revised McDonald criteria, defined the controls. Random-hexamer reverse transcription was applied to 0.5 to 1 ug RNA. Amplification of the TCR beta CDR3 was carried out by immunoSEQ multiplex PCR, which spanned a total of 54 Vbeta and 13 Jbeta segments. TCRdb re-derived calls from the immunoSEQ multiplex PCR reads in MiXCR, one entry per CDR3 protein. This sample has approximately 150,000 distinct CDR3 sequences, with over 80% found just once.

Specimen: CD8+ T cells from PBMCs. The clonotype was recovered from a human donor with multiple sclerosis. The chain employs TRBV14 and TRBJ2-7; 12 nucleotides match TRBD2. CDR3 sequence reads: CASSQVSPTSGGHYEQYF. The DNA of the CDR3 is TGTGCCAGCAGCCAAGTCTCCCCGACTAGCGGGGGACACTACGAGCAGTACTTC.